The source of this TCR beta chain is a study of cytomegalovirus exposure and HLA in healthy donors. The PCR contained 60 Vbeta and 13 Jbeta primers. TCRdb's copy holds only in-frame clones and misses some; the assay was immunoSEQ multiplex PCR. The data contain 100,000 or so clones, 74% of them singletons. Germline V gene data show CDR1 as MNHNS and CDR2 as SASEGT. This CDR3 has 15 residues. V lost 3 bases to trimming and J lost 4 bases; unmatched junction nucleotides: 2. General observations from the study: Apart from CMV serostatus, no immune exposure information was available. Per a prior analysis, the majority of TCR beta V segments were productive roughly 90% or roughly 30% of the time.

About this clone: Its antigen remains unidentified.

Material for sequencing was PBMCs. V and J are TRBV6-1 and TRBJ2-3; 12 nucleotides match TRBD2. The origin of this receptor is a man aged 50 to 59 in good health and CMV-seropositive. The CDR3 sequence is CASSEGTSGPDTQYF. The CDR3 DNA reads TGTGCCAGCAGTGAGGGGACTAGCGGGCCAGATACGCAGTATTTT.